This TCR beta chain was found in a study of patients and donors after allogeneic stem cell transplantation. TCRdb independently ran MiXCR on the RT-PCR reads; one entry per CDR3 protein. The sample has over 400,000 distinct CDR3 sequences; roughly 16% are singletons. The TCR comes from a human donor who was either an allogeneic HSCT recipient or a stem cell or donor lymphocyte infusion donor (not recorded which). It is not recorded whose cells these are; they may come from a transplant donor. The specimen sequenced was blood, either unsorted or a sorted T cell fraction (not recorded which).

As DNA, the CDR3 is TGTGCCAGCAGCAAGAGGTCTAGCGGGCCCCAAGAGACCCAGTACTTC. Translating gives CASSKRSSGPQETQYF. V is TRBV7-9 and J is TRBJ2-5, with 8 bases that match TRBD2. This CDR3 has 16 residues. The V gene end was trimmed by 5 bases and the J gene end by 1 base; junction bases not matched to a gene: 9. Germline CDR1 and CDR2: SEHNR and FQNEAQ (reference sequence).